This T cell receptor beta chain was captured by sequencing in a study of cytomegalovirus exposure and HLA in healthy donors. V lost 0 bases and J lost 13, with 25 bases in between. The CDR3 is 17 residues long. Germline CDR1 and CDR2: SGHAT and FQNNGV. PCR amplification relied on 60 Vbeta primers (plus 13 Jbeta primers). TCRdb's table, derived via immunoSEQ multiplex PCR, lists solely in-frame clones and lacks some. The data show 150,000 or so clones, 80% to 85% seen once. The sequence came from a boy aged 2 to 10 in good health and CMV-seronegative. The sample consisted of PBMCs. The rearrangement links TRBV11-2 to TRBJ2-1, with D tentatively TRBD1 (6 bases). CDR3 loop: CASSLDRLGGDGGRQFF. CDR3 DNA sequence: TGTGCCAGCAGCTTAGATCGGTTAGGGGGAGACGGCGGTCGACAGTTCTTC.